The 18 T cell receptor beta chains reported below all come from one sample, sequenced in a study of T cells in localized non-small cell lung cancer. Some clones are missing from TCRdb's copy, which holds only in-frame ones; the method was immunoSEQ multiplex PCR. This sample has more than 45,000 clones, with 86% found just once. The source was PBMCs, collected before any cancer treatment. The receptors originated from a man between 40 and 69 years old with stage II lung adenocarcinoma.

This sequence joins TRBV7-6 and TRBJ2-2; TRBD2 is a possible D gene (6 bases). This CDR3 region has 15 residues. With 0 bases removed from V and 5 bases from J, the gap between germline ends came to 10 bases. The germline CDR1 and CDR2 sequences are SGHVS and FNYEAQ. The CDR3 loop is CASSLAGGGTGELFF. The CDR3 nucleotides read TGTGCCAGCAGCTTAGCGGGGGGAGGAACCGGGGAGCTGTTTTTT.

This clone was detected only once. This chain links TRBV6-5 with TRBJ2-3; D not resolved. This CDR3 region has 14 residues. The V and J ends lost 5 bases and 1 base respectively, with 10 bases between them. The V gene's germline CDR1 is MNHEY and CDR2 SVGAGI. This CDR3 is CASSPWAGTDTQYF. In DNA form, the CDR3 reads TGTGCCAGCAGTCCCTGGGCGGGCACAGATACGCAGTATTTT.

The chain carries TRBV7-3 and TRBJ1-1; tentative D call: TRBD1 (5 bases). Trimming took 0 bases from V and 4 from J, leaving 12 bases between them. CDR1 is SGHTA and CDR2 is FQGTGA in the germline V gene. CDR3 length: 15 residues. CDR3 sequence (DNA): TGTGCCAGCAGCTTAACGACCGGGGCCGGCACTGAAGCTTTCTTT. It yields the protein CASSLTTGAGTEAFF.

The gene calls are TRBV27 and TRBJ1-1; no clear D. The V end was cut by 5 bases, the J end by 7 bases, with 8 bases between. The CDR3 runs 11 residues. The V gene's germline CDR1 is MNHEY and CDR2 SMNVEV (reference sequence). The CDR3 DNA reads as TGTGCCAGCAGTGGTGGAGTTGAAGCTTTCTTT. It translates to CASSGGVEAFF.

This chain links TRBV7-8 with TRBJ1-2, with 8 bases identical to TRBD1. Germline V gene sequence: CDR1 SGHVS, CDR2 FQNEAQ. The ends lost 1 base at V and 4 bases at J; junction bases unmatched: 2. The CDR3 runs to 14 residues. Written as DNA, the CDR3 is TGTGCCAGCAGCTTAGATGGACAGGGCTATGGCTACACCTTC. This sequence encodes CASSLDGQGYGYTF.

This chain connects TRBV25-1 to TRBJ1-6; D gene uncertain. CDR3 length equals 15 residues. Trimming took 0 bases from V and 10 from J, leaving 13 bases between them. Germline CDR1 MGHDK, CDR2 SYGVNS. The CDR3 here is CASSEYKEGGSPLHF. The CDR3 bases are TGTGCCAGCAGTGAATATAAGGAGGGAGGGTCACCCCTCCACTTT.

The chain recombines TRBV30 with TRBJ1-2; possible D gene TRBD1, 6 bases. V dropped 0 bases and J dropped 8 bases, with 10 bases sitting between them. Germline V gives CDR1 GTSNPN, CDR2 SVGIG (reference sequence). The CDR3 covers 12 residues. CDR3 amino acids: CAWSVGGQGYTF. CDR3 bases: TGTGCCTGGAGTGTGGGGGGGCAGGGCTACACCTTC.

The chain is built from TRBV5-1 and TRBJ2-5; D ambiguous. Germline assignment: CDR1 SGHRS and CDR2 YFSETQ. The CDR3 is made up of 13 amino acids. V was clipped by 2 bases and J by 2 bases, with 7 bases between them. The CDR3 DNA is TGCGCCAGCAGCTTTGGGCCACAAGAGACCCAGTACTTC. Amino acids: CASSFGPQETQYF.

The chain has TRBV4-2 and TRBJ2-1, with D possibly TRBD2 on 6 matching bases. The CDR3 sequence is 16 residues long. V gave up 0 bases and J gave up 6 bases, with 15 bases separating them. CDR1 and CDR2 from the germline V gene are LGHNA and YNFKEQ. This chain's CDR3 is CASSQERGTLSNEQFF. In DNA, the CDR3 is TGTGCCAGCAGCCAAGAAAGAGGGACTTTATCCAATGAGCAGTTCTTC.

The CDR3 DNA reads TGCGCCAGCAGCCCGGGACAGGGGAGCTACGAGCAGTACTTC. It translates to CASSPGQGSYEQYF. The V gene is TRBV4-1, the J gene TRBJ2-7; TRBD1 aligns across 10 bases. V shed 4 bases and J 3 bases; nucleotides not matched to a gene: 3. Germline V CDR1 and CDR2: MGHRA, YSYEKL. CDR3 length equals 14 residues.

This clone was detected once. The chain recombines TRBV4-1 with TRBJ1-5; perhaps TRBD1 as D (6 bases). Trimming cost V 4 bases and J 4 bases, with 11 bases left between them. CDR3 length: 14 residues. Germline V gives CDR1 MGHRA, CDR2 YSYEKL. The CDR3 DNA follows: TGCGCCAGCAGCCGACAGGTCGCTAATCAGCCCCAGCATTTT. This codes for CASSRQVANQPQHF.

This chain joins TRBV9 and TRBJ1-2; TRBD1 is a possible D gene (6 bases). Germline V CDR1 and CDR2: SGDLS, YYNGEE. V dropped 0 bases and J dropped 3 bases, with 18 bases sitting between them. CDR3 length: 17 amino acids. The CDR3 here is CASSVGVEGRGDYGYTF. The CDR3 DNA reads TGTGCCAGCAGCGTAGGGGTAGAGGGCAGGGGAGACTATGGCTACACCTTC.

The rearrangement uses TRBV6-4 and TRBJ2-5, with TRBD2 matching 7 bases. This CDR3 spans 14 amino acids. The trim removed 5 bases at V and 5 bases at J, leaving 8 bases unmatched. In germline, CDR1 is MRHNA, CDR2 SNTAGT. The DNA for the CDR3 is TGTGCCAGCAGTAGGCTGGGGGGGTTGGAGACCCAGTACTTC. Its protein is CASSRLGGLETQYF.

J is TRBJ1-1 and V is TRBV29-1; no definite D call. V lost 6 bases to trimming and J lost 1 base, with 9 bases between them. CDR3 length equals 12 residues. In germline, CDR1 is SQVTM, CDR2 ANQGSEA. CDR3 in DNA: TGCAGCGTATCGTTGCCGAACACTGAAGCTTTCTTT. Encoded protein: CSVSLPNTEAFF.

V usage is TRBV19 and J usage is TRBJ1-1, with 7 bases fitting TRBD1. The CDR3 runs 14 residues. Trimming took 8 bases from V and 10 from J; bases not matched to a gene: 16. CDR1 is LNHDA and CDR2 is SQIVND in the germline V gene (reference sequence). CDR3 in DNA: TGTGCCAGTGGTCAACAGGGGCTTATCTTAGGAGCTTTCTTT. It codes for CASGQQGLILGAFF.

The chain carries TRBV2 and TRBJ2-3; D ambiguous. The CDR3 extends over 10 amino acids. The V gene's germline CDR1 is SNHLY and CDR2 FYNNEI. The ends were cut back, 2 bases at V and 11 bases at J, with 5 bases in the middle. The CDR3 spells CASSENVQYF. As DNA, the CDR3 is TGTGCCAGCAGTGAAAATGTGCAGTATTTT.

For this clone: Germline and junction disagree at one end, which may indicate a read error. The gene calls are TRBV25-1 and TRBJ1-1, with D possibly matching TRBD1 (5 bases). CDR1 and CDR2 (germline): MGHDK, SYGVNS. This CDR3 has 14 residues. DNA of the CDR3: TGTGCCAGCAGAGAATGGGGGGAGGGCACTGAAGCTTTCTTT. Translated: CASREWGEGTEAFF.

This clone occurred once. The CDR3 nucleotides read TGTGCCAGCATAAGACCGGCAGTCCTAGATGGCTACACCTTC. This sequence encodes CASIRPAVLDGYTF. The chain combines TRBV2 with TRBJ1-2, with D unresolved. Germline CDR1 SNHLY, CDR2 FYNNEI. CDR3 length equals 14 residues. V shed 7 bases and J shed 6 bases, with 18 bases lying between them.